Below, 10 T cell receptor beta chains from the same sample are listed, as sequenced in a study of blood T cell repertoires in COVID-19 (dated by TCRdb to the early 2020s). Receptors were amplified or captured by the immunoSEQ multiplex PCR assay. TCRdb obtained this table from immuneACCESS and retained in-frame rearrangements with V and J assigned. These tables miss some clones; where compared with another copy, unresolved V genes account for less than half of the shortfall, and the remainder is unexplained. A total of over 150,000 clones appear in this sample, 82% of them only once. The leading ten clones occupy about 11% of the sample. Sequencing was carried out using peripheral blood. The receptors stem from an elderly woman with active or convalescent COVID-19.

The genes are TRBV11-2 and TRBJ2-1, with TRBD2 identical over 11 bases. Per germline, CDR1 SGHAT and CDR2 FQNNGV. V lost 4 bases, J lost 6 bases, and 2 bases stayed unmatched. The CDR3 sequence is 14 residues long. CDR3 amino acids: CASSWGLAANEQFF. DNA of the CDR3: TGTGCCAGCAGCTGGGGACTAGCGGCCAATGAGCAGTTCTTC.

This rearrangement joins TRBV7-9 to TRBJ1-1; 8 bases fit TRBD1. CDR3 size: 15 residues. The J segment lost 0 bases and the V segment lost 2 bases, leaving 2 bases of the junction unmatched. Germline loops: CDR1 SEHNR, CDR2 FQNEAQ (reference sequence). CDR3: CASSLRGQVNTEAFF. CDR3 DNA sequence: TGTGCCAGCAGCTTAAGGGGACAGGTGAACACTGAAGCTTTCTTT. Using reference TRBV7-9 and TRBJ1-1 for the parts outside the CDR3, the full variable domain is DTGVSQNPRHKITKRGQNVTFRCDPISEHNRLYWYRQTLGQGPEFLTYFQNEAQLEKSRLLSDRFSAERPKGSFSTLEIQRTEQGDSAMYLCASSLRGQVNTEAFFGQGTRLTVV.

The V and J genes are TRBV2 and TRBJ1-6; 10 bases map to TRBD1. The CDR3 is 12 amino acids. The J segment lost 10 bases and the V segment lost 8 bases, leaving 2 bases of the junction unmatched. Per germline, CDR1 SNHLY and CDR2 FYNNEI. The CDR3 is CASRTGGSPLHF. The CDR3 DNA follows: TGTGCCAGCCGGACAGGGGGGTCACCCCTCCACTTT.

The rearrangement links TRBV5-1 to TRBJ2-3; D gene ambiguous. V lost 4 bases to trimming and J lost 1 base, with 10 bases between them. From germline, CDR1 is SGHRS and CDR2 YFSETQ. The CDR3 loop spans 14 amino acids. The CDR3 spells CASSTGVGTDTQYF. The CDR3 DNA follows: TGCGCCAGCAGCACCGGAGTGGGCACAGATACGCAGTATTTT.

The V call is TRBV2, the J call TRBJ2-1; weak D call: TRBD2 (6 bases). V lost 11 bases and J 0 bases, leaving 14 bases between the germline ends. Germline values: CDR1 SNHLY, CDR2 FYNNEI. This CDR3 has 14 residues. CDR3 in DNA: TGTGCCGGCCTCGCGGGGAGCTCCTACAATGAGCAGTTCTTC. Its protein product is CAGLAGSSYNEQFF.

This chain joins TRBV24-1 and TRBJ1-5; no clear D gene. Trimming stripped 6 bases from V and 2 bases from J, with 13 bases between. Germline assignment: CDR1 KGHDR and CDR2 SFDVKD. The CDR3 has 15 residues. The CDR3 DNA reads TGTGCCACCAGTCGCGCCGACTGGGGCAATCAGCCCCAGCATTTT. It yields the protein CATSRADWGNQPQHF.

As regards this clone: The sample holds other DNA sequences that translate to the same CDR3. The chain links TRBV7-6 to TRBJ1-1, with D possibly being TRBD1 (6 bases). Germline assignment: CDR1 SGHVS and CDR2 FNYEAQ. The V gene lost 5 bases and the J gene lost 1 base, with 8 bases spanning the gap. The length of the CDR3 is 13 residues. The chain's CDR3 is CASSLGQNTEAFF. CDR3 DNA: TGTGCCAGCAGCCTGGGACAGAACACTGAAGCTTTCTTT.

This chain connects TRBV6-5 to TRBJ1-3; perhaps TRBD1 as D (5 bases). This CDR3 has 13 residues. The germline V gene encodes CDR1 MNHEY and CDR2 SVGAGI. Trimming shortened V by 6 bases and J by 6 bases, and 12 bases separated the two germline ends. The CDR3 DNA reads TGTGCCAGCAGAGACAGTAACGTAAACACCATATATTTT. Amino acid sequence: CASRDSNVNTIYF.

The rearrangement uses TRBV6-4 and TRBJ2-3, with 13 bases aligning to TRBD2. V lost 6 bases to trimming and J lost 6 bases; unmatched junction nucleotides: 12. The CDR3 runs to 17 residues. Germline CDR1 and CDR2: MRHNA and SNTAGT. The CDR3 nucleotides are TGTGCCAGCAGCAAAGCCGGGACTAGCGGGATGGTTGATACGCAGTATTTT. Amino acids: CASSKAGTSGMVDTQYF.

The V gene is TRBV11-1, the J gene TRBJ2-7, with D perhaps TRBD2 (6 bases). In germline, CDR1 is SGHAT, CDR2 FQDESV (reference sequence). This CDR3 region has 15 residues. Trimming cost V 1 base and J 5 bases, with 15 bases left between them. The CDR3: CASSLGGLGLNEQYF. DNA for the CDR3: TGTGCCAGCAGCTTAGGGGGACTGGGTCTAAACGAGCAGTACTTC.